This T cell receptor (beta chain) comes out of a study of blood T cell repertoires in COVID-19. Assay used: immunoSEQ multiplex PCR; TCRdb lists only in-frame clones, some missing. The sample shows approximately 450,000 clones, 80% to 90% of them seen only once. The CDR3 length is 12 residues. Germline assignment: CDR1 SGHNT and CDR2 YYREEE (reference sequence). Between the trimmed V and J ends, which lost 0 bases and 8 bases, there was a span of 6 bases. This clone was picked up one time. The genes are TRBV5-4 and TRBJ2-1; no clear D. Material for sequencing was PBMCs or T cells enriched from blood (not recorded which). The TCR comes from a man between 25 and 39 years old who had recovered from COVID-19. This chain's CDR3 is CASSLVFDEQFF. The CDR3 DNA is TGTGCCAGCAGCTTGGTTTTCGATGAGCAGTTCTTC.